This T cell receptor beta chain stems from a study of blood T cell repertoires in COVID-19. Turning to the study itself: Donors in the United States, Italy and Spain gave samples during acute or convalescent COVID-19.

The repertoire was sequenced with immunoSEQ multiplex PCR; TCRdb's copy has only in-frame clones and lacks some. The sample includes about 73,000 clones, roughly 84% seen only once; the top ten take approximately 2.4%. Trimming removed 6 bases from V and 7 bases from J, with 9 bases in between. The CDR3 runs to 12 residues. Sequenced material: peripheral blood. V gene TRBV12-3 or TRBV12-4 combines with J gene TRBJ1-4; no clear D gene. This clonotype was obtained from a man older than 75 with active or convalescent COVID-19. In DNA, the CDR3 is TGTGCCAGCAGCCTAACTCGTGAAAAACTGTTTTTT. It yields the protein CASSLTREKLFF.